Shown below are 10 T cell receptor beta chains from a single sample sequenced in a study of cytomegalovirus exposure and HLA in healthy donors. It was with 60 Vbeta and 13 Jbeta primers that the PCR ran. Clones were read by immunoSEQ multiplex PCR, and TCRdb kept only the in-frame ones, dropping some. The data show under 95,000 clones, around 74% seen once. The sample taken for sequencing was PBMCs. The receptors originated from a boy younger than 18 in good health and CMV-seronegative.

CDR3 nucleotides: TGTGCCAGTCAACAGGGGAGAGGCTACACCTTC. Translating gives CASQQGRGYTF. The chain has TRBV19 and TRBJ1-2; 7 positions agree with TRBD1. Trimming removed 8 bases from V and 8 bases from J; junction bases left unmatched: 5. The length of the CDR3 is 11 residues. Germline loops: CDR1 LNHDA, CDR2 SQIVND (reference sequence).

This sequence joins TRBV29-1 and TRBJ2-7; a possible D gene is TRBD2 (6 bases). This CDR3 has 15 amino acids. Germline V CDR1 and CDR2: SQVTM, ANQGSEA. Trimming stripped 1 base from V and 0 bases from J, with 13 bases between. This CDR3 is CSVEGLATNSYEQYF. The CDR3, as DNA: TGCAGCGTTGAAGGCCTAGCGACGAACTCCTACGAGCAGTACTTC.

The rearrangement links TRBV12-5 to TRBJ2-7; a weak D match, TRBD2 (5 bases). V was trimmed by 2 bases and J by 8 bases, leaving 19 bases between them. The germline CDR1 and CDR2 sequences are LGHNT and FRNRAP. CDR3 size: 15 residues. CDR3 in DNA: TGTGCTAGTGGTTTGAATCTGGCCATGGACTTTCAGCAGTACTTC. Protein: CASGLNLAMDFQQYF.

The genes are TRBV7-3 and TRBJ1-2; TRBD1 aligns across 10 bases. CDR3 length: 14 residues. From germline, CDR1 is SGHTA and CDR2 FQGTGA. V was pared by 3 bases and J by 8 bases, with 6 bases of the junction left unmatched. The CDR3, as DNA: TGTGCCAGCAGCTTGGGGGACAGGGGCAGGGGCTACACCTTC. Protein: CASSLGDRGRGYTF.

This chain connects TRBV30 to TRBJ1-2; 7 bases map to TRBD1. Germline loops: CDR1 GTSNPN, CDR2 SVGIG (reference sequence). The J segment lost 4 bases and the V segment lost 3 bases, leaving 2 bases of the junction unmatched. This CDR3 has 12 amino acids. The CDR3 sequence is CAWRAGGYGYTF. The CDR3 DNA sequence: TGTGCCTGGAGGGCAGGGGGCTATGGCTACACCTTC.

This chain uses TRBV4-1 with TRBJ2-1; D is possibly TRBD2 (5 bases). V lost 4 bases and J 7 bases, leaving 20 bases between the germline ends. Germline V lookup: CDR1 MGHRA, CDR2 YSYEKL. The CDR3 consists of 16 residues. This CDR3 reads CASSREHERLQNEQFF. CDR3 DNA sequence: TGCGCCAGCAGCCGAGAACACGAAAGACTACAAAATGAGCAGTTCTTC.

This sequence joins TRBV7-3 and TRBJ2-2, with a possible D match to TRBD1 (6 bases). Germline V gives CDR1 SGHTA, CDR2 FQGTGA. The ends were cut back, 5 bases at V and 3 bases at J, with 10 bases in the middle. The CDR3 has 14 residues. The DNA for the CDR3 is TGTGCCAGCAGCCGGGACACTTACACCGGGGAGCTGTTTTTT. It specifies CASSRDTYTGELFF. Based on the CDR3 plus reference TRBV7-3 and TRBJ2-2, the full variable domain is GAGVSQTPSNKVTEKGKYVELRCDPISGHTALYWYRQSLGQGPEFLIYFQGTGAADDSGLPNDRFFAVRPEGSVSTLKIQRTERGDSAVYLCASSRDTYTGELFFGEGSRLTVL.

The chain carries TRBV13 and TRBJ2-7; TRBD1 matches at 8 bases. The CDR3 length is 12 residues. Germline CDR1 and CDR2: PRHDT and FYEKMQ (reference sequence). V shed 2 bases and J 12 bases; nucleotides not matched to a gene: 6. The CDR3 spells CASSLNRDRLYF. CDR3 in DNA: TGTGCCAGCAGCTTAAACCGGGACAGGTTGTACTTC.

This clone came up a few times. The chain has TRBV10-1 and TRBJ2-1; D unresolved. The V gene lost 0 bases and the J gene lost 8 bases, with 14 bases spanning the gap. Germline assignment: CDR1 WNHNN and CDR2 SYGVQD (reference sequence). The CDR3 covers 15 residues. In nucleotides, the CDR3 is TGCGCCAGCAGTGAGTCGATTGTGATGGGCGATGAGCAGTTCTTC. Protein product: CASSESIVMGDEQFF.

The V and J genes are TRBV14 and TRBJ2-1; 9 bases fit TRBD2. Germline CDR1 is SGHDN and CDR2 is FVKESK. The CDR3 loop spans 16 amino acids. V shed 1 base, J shed 2 bases, and the junction held 3 bases outside the gene matches. This CDR3 is CASSQVGGRAYNEQFF. The CDR3 DNA is TGTGCCAGCAGCCAAGTGGGCGGGAGGGCCTACAATGAGCAGTTCTTC.